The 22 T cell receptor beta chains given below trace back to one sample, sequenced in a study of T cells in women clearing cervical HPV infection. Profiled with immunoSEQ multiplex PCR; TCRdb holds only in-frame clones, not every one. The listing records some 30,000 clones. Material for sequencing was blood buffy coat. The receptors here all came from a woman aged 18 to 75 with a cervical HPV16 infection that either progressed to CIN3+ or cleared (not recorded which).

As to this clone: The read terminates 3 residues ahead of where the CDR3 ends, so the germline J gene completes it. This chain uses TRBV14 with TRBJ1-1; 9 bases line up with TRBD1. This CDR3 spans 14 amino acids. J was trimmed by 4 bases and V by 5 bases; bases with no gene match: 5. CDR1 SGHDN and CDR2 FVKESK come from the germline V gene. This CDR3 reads CASSGQGKGTEAFF. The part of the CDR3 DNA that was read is TGTGCCAGCAGCGGACAGGGGAAGGGCACTGAA.

The DNA read from the CDR3 is TGTGCCAGCAGCGTGGGACAGGGGGAGAGAACAGATACG. Protein product: CASSVGQGERTDT. The entire CDR3 reads CASSVGQGERTDTQYF. The gene calls are TRBV9 and TRBJ2-3; 11 bases match TRBD1. The read terminates 3 residues before the CDR3 end, so the remaining end is supplied by the germline J gene. V gave up 2 bases and J gave up 3 bases; unmatched junction bases: 5. The length of the CDR3 is 16 residues. The germline CDR1 and CDR2 sequences are SGDLS and YYNGEE.

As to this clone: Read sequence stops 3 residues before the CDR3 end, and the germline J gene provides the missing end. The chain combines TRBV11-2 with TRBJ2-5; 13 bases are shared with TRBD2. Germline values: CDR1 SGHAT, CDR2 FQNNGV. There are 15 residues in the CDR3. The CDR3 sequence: CASSRLAGGTDTQYF. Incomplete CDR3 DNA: TGTGCCAGCAGCCGACTAGCGGGAGGCACAGATACC.

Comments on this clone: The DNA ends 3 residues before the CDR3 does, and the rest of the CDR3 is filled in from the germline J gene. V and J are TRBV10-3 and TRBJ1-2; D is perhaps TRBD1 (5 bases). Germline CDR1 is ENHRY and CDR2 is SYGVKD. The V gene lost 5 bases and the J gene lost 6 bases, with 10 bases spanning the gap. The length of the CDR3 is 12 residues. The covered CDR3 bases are TGTGCCATCAGTTTCAGGGAAGATGGC. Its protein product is CAISFREDG. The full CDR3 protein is CAISFREDGYTF.

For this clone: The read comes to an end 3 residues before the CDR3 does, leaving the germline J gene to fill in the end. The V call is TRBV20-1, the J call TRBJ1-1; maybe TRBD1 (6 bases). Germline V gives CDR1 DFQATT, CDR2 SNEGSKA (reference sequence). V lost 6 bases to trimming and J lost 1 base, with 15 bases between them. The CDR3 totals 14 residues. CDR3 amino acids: CSAPKQGKNTEAFF. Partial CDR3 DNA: TGCAGTGCGCCCAAACAGGGAAAGAACACTGAA.

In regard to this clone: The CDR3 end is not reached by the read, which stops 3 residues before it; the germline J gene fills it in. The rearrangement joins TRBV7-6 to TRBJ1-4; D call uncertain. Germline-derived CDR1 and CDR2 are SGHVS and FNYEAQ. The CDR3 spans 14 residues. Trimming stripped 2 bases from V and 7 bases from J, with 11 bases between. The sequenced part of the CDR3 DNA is TGTGCCAGCAGCTTAACACCTAGGAGTGAAAAA. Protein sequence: CASSLTPRSEK. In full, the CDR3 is CASSLTPRSEKLFF. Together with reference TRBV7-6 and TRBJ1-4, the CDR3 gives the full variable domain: GAGVSQSPRYKVTKRGQDVALRCDPISGHVSLYWYRQALGQGPEFLTYFNYEAQQDKSGLPNDRFSAERPEGSISTLTIQRTEQRDSAMYRCASSLTPRSEKLFFGSGTQLSVL.

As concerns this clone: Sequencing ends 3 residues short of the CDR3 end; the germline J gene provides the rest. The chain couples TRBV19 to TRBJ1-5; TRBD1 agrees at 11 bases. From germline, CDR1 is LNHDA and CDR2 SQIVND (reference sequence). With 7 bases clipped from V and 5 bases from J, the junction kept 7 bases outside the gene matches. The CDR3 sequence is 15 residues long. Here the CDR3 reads CASTAGQGAYQPQHF. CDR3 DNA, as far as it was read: TGTGCCAGTACCGCAGGACAGGGGGCATATCAGCCC.

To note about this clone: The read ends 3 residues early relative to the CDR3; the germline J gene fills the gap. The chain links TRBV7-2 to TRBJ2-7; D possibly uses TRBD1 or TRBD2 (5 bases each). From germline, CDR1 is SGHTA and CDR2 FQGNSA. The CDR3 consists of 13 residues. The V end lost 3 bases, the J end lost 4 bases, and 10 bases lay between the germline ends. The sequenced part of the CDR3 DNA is TGTGCCAGCAGCTTGCGGAGGACATACGAG. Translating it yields CASSLRRTYE. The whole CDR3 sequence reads CASSLRRTYEQYF.

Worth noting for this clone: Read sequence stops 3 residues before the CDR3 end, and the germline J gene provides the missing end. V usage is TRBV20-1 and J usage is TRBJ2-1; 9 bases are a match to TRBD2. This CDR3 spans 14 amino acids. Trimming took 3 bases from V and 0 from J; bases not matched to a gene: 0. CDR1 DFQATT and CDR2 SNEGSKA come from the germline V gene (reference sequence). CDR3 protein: CSASSGSSYNEQFF. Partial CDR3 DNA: TGCAGTGCTAGTAGCGGGAGCTCCTACAATGAG.

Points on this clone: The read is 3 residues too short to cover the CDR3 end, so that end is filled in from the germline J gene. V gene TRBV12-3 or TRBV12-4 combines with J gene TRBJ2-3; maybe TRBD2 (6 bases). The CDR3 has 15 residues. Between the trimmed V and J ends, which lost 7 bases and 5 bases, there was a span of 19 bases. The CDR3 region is CASTLSDYGVDTQYF. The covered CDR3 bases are TGTGCCAGCACCTTATCGGACTACGGGGTAGATACG.

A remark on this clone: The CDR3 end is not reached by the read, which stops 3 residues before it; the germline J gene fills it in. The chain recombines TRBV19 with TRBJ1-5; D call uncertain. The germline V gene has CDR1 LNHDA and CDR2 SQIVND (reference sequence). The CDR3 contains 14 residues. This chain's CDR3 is CASSLVLVADPQHF. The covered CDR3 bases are TGTGCCAGTAGTCTCGTCCTGGTAGCAGATCCC.

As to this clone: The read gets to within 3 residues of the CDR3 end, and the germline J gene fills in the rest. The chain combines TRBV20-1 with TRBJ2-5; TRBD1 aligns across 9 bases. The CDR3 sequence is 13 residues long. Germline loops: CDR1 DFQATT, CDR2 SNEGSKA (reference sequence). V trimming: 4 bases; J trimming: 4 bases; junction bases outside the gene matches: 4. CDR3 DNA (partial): TGCAGTGCTACTTCGACAGGGGGAGAGACC. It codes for CSATSTGGET. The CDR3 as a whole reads CSATSTGGETQYF.

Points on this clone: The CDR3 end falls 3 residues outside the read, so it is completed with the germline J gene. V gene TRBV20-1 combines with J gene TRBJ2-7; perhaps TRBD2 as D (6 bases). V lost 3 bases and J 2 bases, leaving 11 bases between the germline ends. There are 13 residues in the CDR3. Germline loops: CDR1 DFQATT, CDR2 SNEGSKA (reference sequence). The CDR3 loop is CSASGGATYEQYF. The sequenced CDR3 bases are TGCAGTGCTAGCGGGGGAGCGACCTACGAG.

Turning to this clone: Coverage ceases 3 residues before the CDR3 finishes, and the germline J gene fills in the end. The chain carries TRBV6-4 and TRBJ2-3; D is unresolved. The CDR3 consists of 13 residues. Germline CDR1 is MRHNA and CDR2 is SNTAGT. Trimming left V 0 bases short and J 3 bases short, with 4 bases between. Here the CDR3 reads CASSDSTTDTQYF. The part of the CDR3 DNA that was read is TGTGCCAGCAGTGACTCGACTACAGATACG.

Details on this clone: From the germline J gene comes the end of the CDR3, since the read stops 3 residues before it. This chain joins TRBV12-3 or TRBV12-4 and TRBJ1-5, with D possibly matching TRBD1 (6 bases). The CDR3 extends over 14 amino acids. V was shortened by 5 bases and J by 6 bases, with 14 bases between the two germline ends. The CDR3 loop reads CASSLNRAGQPQHF. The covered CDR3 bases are TGTGCCAGCAGTCTGAACAGGGCAGGTCAGCCC.

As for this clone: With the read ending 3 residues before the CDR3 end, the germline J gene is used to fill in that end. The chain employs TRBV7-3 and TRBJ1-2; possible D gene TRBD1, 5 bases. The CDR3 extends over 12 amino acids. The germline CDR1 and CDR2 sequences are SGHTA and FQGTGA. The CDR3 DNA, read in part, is TGTGCCAGCAGCTTACCCGGGGGGGAC. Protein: CASSLPGGD. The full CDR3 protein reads CASSLPGGDYTF.

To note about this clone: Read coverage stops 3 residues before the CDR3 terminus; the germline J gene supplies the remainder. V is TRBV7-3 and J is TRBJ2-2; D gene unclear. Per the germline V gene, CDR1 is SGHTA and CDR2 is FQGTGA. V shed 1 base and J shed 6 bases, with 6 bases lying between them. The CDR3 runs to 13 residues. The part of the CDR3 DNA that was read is TGTGCCAGCAGCTTAATAGGGCCCGGGGAG. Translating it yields CASSLIGPGE. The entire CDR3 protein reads CASSLIGPGELFF. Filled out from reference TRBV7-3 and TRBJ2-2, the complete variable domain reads GAGVSQTPSNKVTEKGKYVELRCDPISGHTALYWYRQSLGQGPEFLIYFQGTGAADDSGLPNDRFFAVRPEGSVSTLKIQRTERGDSAVYLCASSLIGPGELFFGEGSRLTVL.

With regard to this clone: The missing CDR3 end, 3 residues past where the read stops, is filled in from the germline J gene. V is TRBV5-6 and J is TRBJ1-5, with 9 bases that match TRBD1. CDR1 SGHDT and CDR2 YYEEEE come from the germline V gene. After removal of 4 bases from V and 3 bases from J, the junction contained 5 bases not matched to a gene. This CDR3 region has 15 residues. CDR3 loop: CASSIGTGTNQPQHF. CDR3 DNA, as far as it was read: TGTGCCAGCAGCATCGGGACAGGGACCAATCAGCCC.

CDR3 sequence: CASSLSGSSETQYF. The part of the CDR3 DNA that was read is TGCGCCAGCAGCTTAAGCGGGAGTTCTGAGACC. The V gene is TRBV5-1, the J gene TRBJ2-5, with 8 bases aligning to TRBD2. The read falls 3 residues short of the CDR3 end, and the missing part is taken from the germline J gene. Germline loops: CDR1 SGHRS, CDR2 YFSETQ. The CDR3 runs to 14 residues. V dropped 2 bases and J dropped 5; count of bases not matched to a gene: 5.

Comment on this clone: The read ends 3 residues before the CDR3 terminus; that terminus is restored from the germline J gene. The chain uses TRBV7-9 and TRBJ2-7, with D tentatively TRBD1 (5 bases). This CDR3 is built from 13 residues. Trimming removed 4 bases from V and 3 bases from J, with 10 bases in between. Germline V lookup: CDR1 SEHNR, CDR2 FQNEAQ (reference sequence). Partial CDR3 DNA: TGTGCCAGCAGCTCGGGCAGGGACTACGAG. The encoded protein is CASSSGRDYE. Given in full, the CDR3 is CASSSGRDYEQYF.

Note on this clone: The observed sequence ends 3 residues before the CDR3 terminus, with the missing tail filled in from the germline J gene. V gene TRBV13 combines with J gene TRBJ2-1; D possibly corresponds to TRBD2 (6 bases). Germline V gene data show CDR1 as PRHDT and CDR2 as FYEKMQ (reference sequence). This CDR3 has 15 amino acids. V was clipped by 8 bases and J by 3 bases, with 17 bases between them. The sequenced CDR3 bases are TGTGCCAGCGTCCCCCTAGCGAGCCGCTACAATGAG. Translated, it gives CASVPLASRYNE. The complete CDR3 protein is CASVPLASRYNEQFF.

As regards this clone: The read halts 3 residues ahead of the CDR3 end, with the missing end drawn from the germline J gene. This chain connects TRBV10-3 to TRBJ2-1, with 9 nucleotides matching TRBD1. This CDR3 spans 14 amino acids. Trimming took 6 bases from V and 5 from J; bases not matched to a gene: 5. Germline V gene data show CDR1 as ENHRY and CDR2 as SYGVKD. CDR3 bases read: TGTGCCATCAGGGGGACAGGGAGGGACAATGAG. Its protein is CAIRGTGRDNE. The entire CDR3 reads CAIRGTGRDNEQFF.